Below are 25 T cell receptor beta chains sequenced from a single sample in a study of blood T cell repertoires in COVID-19. The data were produced by immunoSEQ multiplex PCR, yet TCRdb's version contains in-frame clones alone and is incomplete. The sample consists of roughly 70,000 clones, roughly 91% of them appearing once. The material sequenced was peripheral blood. These receptors were collected from a woman aged 80 or older with active or convalescent COVID-19.

This chain joins TRBV5-8 and TRBJ2-7, with 7 nucleotides matching TRBD1. This CDR3 contains 14 residues. In germline, CDR1 is SGHTS, CDR2 YDEGEE. J gave up 3 bases and V 2 bases, and 5 bases lay outside the gene matches. The CDR3 DNA is TGTGCCAGCAGCTTCGAGGGGGCGATCTACGAGCAGTACTTC. Amino acid sequence: CASSFEGAIYEQYF.

To note about this clone: One end of the junction does not line up with germline, which may come from a read error. V usage is TRBV28 and J usage is TRBJ1-1; tentative D call: TRBD1 (5 bases). This CDR3 spans 12 amino acids. The germline V gene has CDR1 MDHEN and CDR2 SYDVKM. The CDR3 coding sequence is TGTGCCGGCAGTGGGGCGTCCACTGAAGCTTTCTTT. Protein sequence: CAGSGASTEAFF.

The count of this clone is one. J is TRBJ2-3 and V is TRBV5-4, with 11 nucleotides matching TRBD2. The CDR3 sequence is 18 residues long. With 1 base clipped from V and 0 bases from J, the junction kept 7 bases outside the gene matches. The germline V gene encodes CDR1 SGHNT and CDR2 YYREEE (reference sequence). This chain's CDR3 is CASSLRGSGGASTDTQYF. In DNA form, the CDR3 reads TGTGCCAGCAGCTTGCGGGGTAGCGGGGGGGCGAGCACAGATACGCAGTATTTT.

This chain connects TRBV29-1 to TRBJ2-3; no firm D call. The CDR3 runs to 11 residues. Trimming shortened V by 4 bases and J by 0 bases, and 2 bases separated the two germline ends. Germline CDR1 reads SQVTM; CDR2 reads ANQGSEA. CDR3 DNA sequence: TGCAGCGTTGTAAGCACAGATACGCAGTATTTT. Translating it yields CSVVSTDTQYF.

This chain links TRBV11-2 with TRBJ2-3; 9 positions agree with TRBD1. CDR3 length equals 15 residues. V lost 2 bases and J lost 4; bases outside the gene matches: 4. Per germline, CDR1 SGHAT and CDR2 FQNNGV. CDR3 region: CASSLNRGPADTQYF. The CDR3 coding sequence is TGTGCCAGCAGCTTAAACAGGGGGCCGGCAGATACGCAGTATTTT. Variable domain in full (rest from reference TRBV11-2 and TRBJ2-3): EAGVAQSPRYKIIEKRQSVAFWCNPISGHATLYWYQQILGQGPKLLIQFQNNGVVDDSQLPKDRFSAERLKGVDSTLKIQPAKLEDSAVYLCASSLNRGPADTQYFGPGTRLTVL.

The J gene is TRBJ2-5, the V gene TRBV11-3; tentative D call: TRBD2 (6 bases). This CDR3 has 14 amino acids. Germline values: CDR1 SGHNT, CDR2 YENEEA. Trimming stripped 5 bases from V and 1 base from J, with 11 bases between. The CDR3 spells CASSAGPVQETQYF. In DNA, the CDR3 is TGTGCCAGCAGCGCGGGACCCGTCCAAGAGACCCAGTACTTC.

This clone was detected once. The V and J genes are TRBV9 and TRBJ2-2; the match to TRBD1 covers 9 bases. Germline values: CDR1 SGDLS, CDR2 YYNGEE. The V segment lost 3 bases and the J segment 4 bases; nucleotides outside the gene matches: 7. The length of the CDR3 is 16 residues. This CDR3 is CASSAHRGPPTGELFF. CDR3 bases: TGTGCCAGCAGCGCTCACAGGGGGCCCCCCACCGGGGAGCTGTTTTTT.

The chain is built from TRBV10-2 and TRBJ1-4; 8 bases agree with TRBD1. The CDR3 extends over 18 amino acids. Per the germline V gene, CDR1 is WSHSY and CDR2 is SAAADI. Germline trimming cut 1 base from V and 0 bases from J; bases unmatched to any gene: 7. CDR3 loop: CASSELGQGEATNEKLFF. The CDR3 coding sequence is TGCGCCAGCAGTGAGTTAGGACAGGGAGAAGCAACTAATGAAAAACTGTTTTTT.

This clone qualifies as medium-sized. The chain joins TRBV4-1 to TRBJ2-5; D is perhaps TRBD2 (6 bases). V was cut by 2 bases and J by 5 bases, with 15 bases left in between. The CDR3 is made up of 15 amino acids. CDR1 is MGHRA and CDR2 is YSYEKL in the germline V gene. DNA for the CDR3: TGCGCCAGCAGCCAACTGGGCGGGGTTGGGGAGACCCAGTACTTC. As protein: CASSQLGGVGETQYF.

This chain connects TRBV7-2 to TRBJ2-7; D not resolved. CDR1 and CDR2 from the germline V gene are SGHTA and FQGNSA. Trimming stripped 3 bases from V and 0 bases from J, with 9 bases between. This CDR3 is built from 14 residues. CDR3 in amino acids: CASSFGGLSYEQYF. Here the CDR3 DNA reads TGTGCCAGCAGCTTCGGCGGCCTCTCCTACGAGCAGTACTTC.

Concerning this clone itself: The junction departs from germline at one end; a sequencing error may be responsible. The genes are TRBV4-3 and TRBJ1-5; possible D gene TRBD1, 6 bases. CDR1 and CDR2 from the germline V gene are LGHNA and YSLEER. This CDR3 is built from 15 residues. CDR3 sequence reads: CASSQETGNNQPQHF. DNA of the CDR3: TGCGCCAGCAGTCAAGAGACAGGAAACAATCAGCCCCAGCATTTT.

The V and J genes are TRBV7-9 and TRBJ2-5, with a weak D call TRBD2 (6 bases). Germline lookup yields CDR1 SEHNR and CDR2 FQNEAQ (reference sequence). The CDR3 length is 13 residues. V shed 5 bases and J shed 6 bases, with 13 bases lying between them. This chain's CDR3 is CASSPGLRQTQYF. The CDR3 DNA is TGTGCCAGCAGCCCGGGACTGCGGCAGACCCAGTACTTC.

This rearrangement joins TRBV9 to TRBJ1-4; 9 nucleotides match TRBD1. Germline V gene sequence: CDR1 SGDLS, CDR2 YYNGEE. V shed 0 bases, J shed 7 bases, and the junction held 7 bases outside the gene matches. The CDR3 extends over 16 amino acids. CDR3 residues: CASSVGAQGAPEKLFF. CDR3 DNA: TGTGCCAGCAGCGTAGGGGCACAGGGGGCGCCTGAAAAACTGTTTTTT. Full variable domain (missing parts from reference TRBV9 and TRBJ1-4): DSGVTQTPKHLITATGQRVTLRCSPRSGDLSVYWYQQSLDQGLQFLIQYYNGEERAKGNILERFSAQQFPDLHSELNLSSLELGDSALYFCASSVGAQGAPEKLFFGSGTQLSVL.

The chain uses TRBV6-5 and TRBJ1-5; possibly TRBD1 for D (6 bases). From germline, CDR1 is MNHEY and CDR2 SVGAGI. Trimming took off 6 bases at V and 3 bases at J, with 12 bases between the two ends. CDR3 length: 14 amino acids. CDR3 DNA sequence: TGTGCCAGCAGGGGGGCGTTCCACAATCAGCCCCAGCATTTT. It encodes CASRGAFHNQPQHF.

This chain joins TRBV6-5 and TRBJ2-7; possible D gene TRBD2, 7 bases. The CDR3 loop spans 14 amino acids. The V end lost 6 bases, the J end lost 0 bases, and 12 bases lay between the germline ends. Germline V gene sequence: CDR1 MNHEY, CDR2 SVGAGI. The DNA for the CDR3 is TGTGCCAGCAGCTTGAGGGGGGGCTCCTACGAGCAGTACTTC. Translated: CASSLRGGSYEQYF.

This rearrangement joins TRBV2 to TRBJ1-6, with D maybe TRBD1 (5 bases). The V gene's germline CDR1 is SNHLY and CDR2 FYNNEI. The CDR3 length is 13 residues. Trimming took 5 bases from V and 14 from J, leaving 16 bases between them. The CDR3 DNA sequence: TGTGCCAGCAGTCGTACCCAACAGGTCACCCTCCACTTT. Translation gives CASSRTQQVTLHF.

This chain joins TRBV4-3 and TRBJ2-1, with 9 bases that match TRBD2. The CDR3 covers 17 residues. Per germline, CDR1 LGHNA and CDR2 YSLEER. Germline trimming cut 0 bases from V and 8 bases from J; bases unmatched to any gene: 11. CDR3 sequence reads: CASSQDRSSGGLYEQFF. The CDR3 nucleotides read TGCGCCAGCAGCCAAGATCGGAGTAGCGGGGGTTTGTATGAGCAGTTCTTC.

The J gene is TRBJ1-2, the V gene TRBV19; D is perhaps TRBD1 (6 bases). Looked up from germline, CDR1 is LNHDA and CDR2 is SQIVND (reference sequence). The CDR3 runs to 13 residues. V lost 5 bases to trimming and J lost 3 bases, with 10 bases between them. CDR3 bases: TGTGCCAGTAGTCCACAGGGAGACTATGGCTACACCTTC. The encoded protein is CASSPQGDYGYTF.

The chain recombines TRBV19 with TRBJ2-1, with 7 bases aligning to TRBD2. The CDR3 runs to 15 residues. V shed 4 bases, J shed 9 bases, and the junction held 12 bases outside the gene matches. Per germline, CDR1 LNHDA and CDR2 SQIVND (reference sequence). The CDR3: CASSTRTRYAIEQFF. In DNA, the CDR3 is TGTGCCAGTAGTACCAGGACTAGGTATGCTATTGAGCAGTTCTTC.

The rearrangement joins TRBV5-4 to TRBJ2-2; 7 bases fit TRBD1. V shed 4 bases, J shed 7 bases, and the junction held 10 bases outside the gene matches. CDR1 SGHNT and CDR2 YYREEE come from the germline V gene (reference sequence). The CDR3 covers 15 residues. CDR3 nucleotides: TGTGCCAGCAGCCGGCTGACAGGGCCAAGCGGGGAGCTGTTTTTT. Protein: CASSRLTGPSGELFF.

V usage is TRBV5-4 and J usage is TRBJ1-2, with D possibly being TRBD1 (5 bases). Trimming left V 4 bases short and J 3 bases short, with 7 bases between. The CDR3 spans 12 residues. Per germline, CDR1 SGHNT and CDR2 YYREEE (reference sequence). The CDR3: CASSGAYYGYTF. CDR3 coding DNA: TGTGCCAGCAGCGGGGCCTACTATGGCTACACCTTC.

In regard to this clone: Germline and junction disagree at one end, which may indicate a read error. The V gene is TRBV5-1, the J gene TRBJ2-7; maybe TRBD2 (5 bases). CDR1 SGHRS and CDR2 YFSETQ come from the germline V gene. This CDR3 contains 14 residues. The CDR3 DNA sequence: TGCGCCAGCAGTTTGGACGGGGTCATCTACGAGCAGTACTTC. Protein sequence: CASSLDGVIYEQYF. Full variable domain (rest looked up from reference TRBV5-1 and TRBJ2-7): KAGVTQTPRYLIKTRGQQVTLSCSPISGHRSVSWYQQTPGQGLQFLFEYFSETQRNKGNFPGRFSGRQFSNSRSEMNVSTLELGDSALYLCASSLDGVIYEQYFGPGTRLTVT.

This clone was counted between two and nine times. The chain links TRBV11-2 to TRBJ2-3, with 13 bases matching TRBD2. CDR1 is SGHAT, CDR2 FQNNGV, per germline. V trimming: 8 bases; J trimming: 5 bases; junction bases outside the gene matches: 7. The CDR3 is 15 residues long. As DNA, the CDR3 is TGTGCCAGCTCGGGACTAGCGGGGAGGGGAGATACGCAGTATTTT. Protein: CASSGLAGRGDTQYF.

V usage is TRBV6-5 and J usage is TRBJ1-1; 7 bases map to TRBD1. The V gene end was trimmed by 1 base and the J gene end by 4 bases; junction bases not matched to a gene: 6. CDR3 size: 15 residues. The germline gives CDR1 MNHEY, CDR2 SVGAGI. The CDR3 loop reads CASSYLFPGGTEAFF. In DNA, the CDR3 is TGTGCCAGCAGTTACTTGTTCCCAGGGGGCACTGAAGCTTTCTTT.

J is TRBJ1-2 and V is TRBV27; D is possibly TRBD1 (5 bases). The germline V gene encodes CDR1 MNHEY and CDR2 SMNVEV (reference sequence). The CDR3 is 13 amino acids. Between the trimmed V and J ends, which lost 2 bases and 4 bases, there was a span of 8 bases. This CDR3 is CASSLRGSYGYTF. CDR3 DNA sequence: TGTGCCAGCAGTTTAAGGGGATCCTATGGCTACACCTTC.